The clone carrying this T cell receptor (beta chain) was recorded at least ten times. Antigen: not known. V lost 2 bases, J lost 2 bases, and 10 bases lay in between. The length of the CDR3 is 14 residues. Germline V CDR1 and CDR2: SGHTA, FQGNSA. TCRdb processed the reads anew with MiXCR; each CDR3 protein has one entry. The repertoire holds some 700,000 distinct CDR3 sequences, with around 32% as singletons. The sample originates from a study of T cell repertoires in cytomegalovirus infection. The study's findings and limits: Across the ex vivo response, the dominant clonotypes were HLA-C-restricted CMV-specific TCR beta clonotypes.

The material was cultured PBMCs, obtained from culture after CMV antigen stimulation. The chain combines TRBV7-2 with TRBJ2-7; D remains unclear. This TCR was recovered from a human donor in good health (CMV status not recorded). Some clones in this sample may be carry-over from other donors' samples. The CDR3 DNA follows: TGTGCCAGCAGCTTAACGGGTCTCGCCTACGAGCAGTACTTC. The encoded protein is CASSLTGLAYEQYF.